Following are 15 T cell receptor beta chains from one sample sequenced in a study of blood T cell repertoires in COVID-19 (dated by TCRdb to the early 2020s). Libraries were made using the immunoSEQ multiplex PCR assay. Not all clones reach the TCRdb copy of this immuneACCESS table, which keeps in-frame sequences only. Checked studies attribute under half of the gap to unresolved V genes and leave the rest unexplained. Counted in this sample were 4,900 or so clones; roughly 89% of them appeared once. The top ten hold around 20% of the sample. Sequences were obtained from peripheral blood. These receptors originate from a human donor in a cohort sampled during active COVID-19.

The chain carries TRBV5-1 and TRBJ2-7, with D possibly matching TRBD1 (5 bases). The V gene lost 3 bases and the J gene lost 7 bases, with 14 bases spanning the gap. The germline gives CDR1 SGHRS, CDR2 YFSETQ. This CDR3 region has 13 residues. The CDR3: CASSWAGLEEQYF. As DNA, the CDR3 is TGCGCCAGCAGCTGGGCAGGGTTGGAAGAGCAGTACTTC.

The chain carries TRBV5-1 and TRBJ2-5; possibly TRBD1 for D (5 bases). V lost 5 bases and J 4 bases, leaving 12 bases between the germline ends. Per germline, CDR1 SGHRS and CDR2 YFSETQ. The CDR3 length is 13 residues. The chain's CDR3 is CASSRTTRETQYF. The CDR3 region has the DNA TGCGCCAGCAGTCGGACAACAAGAGAGACCCAGTACTTC.

This clone has just a few counts. The chain carries TRBV4-1 and TRBJ1-5; 9 bases agree with TRBD1. Germline V gives CDR1 MGHRA, CDR2 YSYEKL. The CDR3 is made up of 14 amino acids. J gave up 9 bases and V 2 bases, and 5 bases lay outside the gene matches. CDR3 sequence: CASSQRTGGGPQHF. CDR3 in DNA: TGCGCCAGCAGCCAACGCACAGGGGGCGGGCCCCAGCATTTT.

V usage is TRBV4-3 and J usage is TRBJ1-1; D is uncertain. The CDR3 totals 14 residues. The germline CDR1 and CDR2 sequences are LGHNA and YSLEER. The germline V and J ends were trimmed by 0 bases and 4 bases, with 9 bases remaining between them. CDR3 protein: CASSQDRRVTEAFF. The DNA for the CDR3 is TGCGCCAGCAGCCAAGACAGGCGGGTCACTGAAGCTTTCTTT.

The rearrangement joins TRBV27 to TRBJ2-1; 10 nucleotides match TRBD2. The germline gives CDR1 MNHEY, CDR2 SMNVEV (reference sequence). The J segment lost 4 bases and the V segment lost 5 bases, leaving 8 bases of the junction unmatched. This CDR3 contains 16 residues. The CDR3 loop is CASSTTSAGGYNEQFF. CDR3 DNA sequence: TGTGCCAGCAGTACAACTTCAGCGGGGGGGTACAATGAGCAGTTCTTC.

V and J are TRBV9 and TRBJ2-5; the D is unclear. Between the trimmed V and J ends, which lost 0 bases and 1 base, there was a span of 13 bases. CDR3 length equals 16 residues. In germline, CDR1 is SGDLS, CDR2 YYNGEE. The CDR3 reads CASSVGAHLSQETQYF. The CDR3, as DNA: TGTGCCAGCAGCGTAGGGGCCCATTTATCCCAAGAGACCCAGTACTTC.

The gene calls are TRBV18 and TRBJ2-5; D may be TRBD1 (5 bases). This CDR3 contains 18 residues. Trimming cost V 2 bases and J 2 bases, with 21 bases left between them. Germline CDR1 reads KGHSH; CDR2 reads LQKENI. The CDR3 DNA follows: TGTGCCAGCTCACCAGCCCTTGGTCAGGGTGGGTCACAAGAGACCCAGTACTTC. Encoded protein: CASSPALGQGGSQETQYF.

V is TRBV2 and J is TRBJ1-5; D is possibly TRBD1 (5 bases). With 6 bases removed from V and 6 bases from J, the gap between germline ends came to 18 bases. Germline CDR1 SNHLY, CDR2 FYNNEI. The CDR3 loop spans 15 amino acids. Written as DNA, the CDR3 is TGTGCCAGCAGCGCCGGTGGGGGGGTGGGTCAGCCCCAGCATTTT. This gives the protein CASSAGGGVGQPQHF.

The CDR3 DNA follows: TGTGCCAGTAGTTTCGGACAGGGTGGAGATACGCAGTATTTT. Translating it yields CASSFGQGGDTQYF. The chain carries TRBV19 and TRBJ2-3, with 8 bases that match TRBD1. Per the germline V gene, CDR1 is LNHDA and CDR2 is SQIVND (reference sequence). The CDR3 runs to 14 residues. The V segment lost 5 bases and the J segment 5 bases; nucleotides outside the gene matches: 6.

The genes are TRBV28 and TRBJ1-5, with a tentative D call TRBD1 (5 bases). Between the trimmed V and J ends, which lost 3 bases and 0 bases, there was a span of 12 bases. The CDR3 contains 16 residues. Germline V CDR1 and CDR2: MDHEN, SYDVKM. The CDR3 sequence is CASSFPWGDSNQPQHF. The CDR3 DNA reads TGTGCCAGCAGTTTCCCATGGGGGGATAGCAATCAGCCCCAGCATTTT.

This clone appeared once. This chain joins TRBV20-1 and TRBJ1-1; maybe TRBD1 (5 bases). The CDR3 extends over 11 amino acids. Germline-derived CDR1 and CDR2 are DFQATT and SNEGSKA (reference sequence). Trimming left V 5 bases short and J 7 bases short, with 11 bases between. Here the CDR3 DNA reads TGCAGTGCTCGCGGGGCGGGTGAAGCTTTCTTT. This sequence encodes CSARGAGEAFF.

V gene TRBV7-3 combines with J gene TRBJ2-1; 7 bases are a match to TRBD2. V trimming: 3 bases; J trimming: 3 bases; junction bases outside the gene matches: 2. The CDR3 length is 14 residues. In germline, CDR1 is SGHTA, CDR2 FQGTGA. The CDR3 sequence: CASSLSGIYNEQFF. CDR3 in DNA: TGTGCCAGCAGCTTGAGCGGGATCTACAATGAGCAGTTCTTC.

The chain links TRBV25-1 to TRBJ2-7; 8 positions match TRBD1. From germline, CDR1 is MGHDK and CDR2 SYGVNS. The CDR3 contains 14 residues. V trimming: 3 bases; J trimming: 5 bases; junction bases outside the gene matches: 6. The DNA of the CDR3 is TGTGCCAGCAGTGATCCCGGACAGGGCCACGAGCAGTACTTC. It yields the protein CASSDPGQGHEQYF.

The chain has TRBV4-1 and TRBJ1-3, with TRBD1 identical over 7 bases. The V segment lost 0 bases and the J segment 4 bases; nucleotides outside the gene matches: 9. This CDR3 spans 17 amino acids. In germline, CDR1 is MGHRA, CDR2 YSYEKL. The CDR3 DNA reads as TGCGCCAGCAGCCAAGATTTAGGGGGCTTCCCGGGAAACACCATATATTTT. Translation gives CASSQDLGGFPGNTIYF.

The V gene is TRBV4-3, the J gene TRBJ1-2; 7 nucleotides align to TRBD1. V gave up 4 bases and J gave up 0 bases; unmatched junction bases: 8. This CDR3 region has 16 residues. Germline V lookup: CDR1 LGHNA, CDR2 YSLEER. CDR3: CASSPGTAISNYGYTF. CDR3 bases: TGCGCCAGCAGCCCCGGGACAGCGATATCTAACTATGGCTACACCTTC.